Following are 32 T cell receptor beta chains from one sample sequenced in a study of shared clonotypes between healthy human individuals. Assay used: immunoSEQ multiplex PCR; TCRdb lists only in-frame clones, some missing. Here the sample spans 2 million or so clones, over 85% being singletons. Positively selected for CCR7, the CD45RO-negative cells used as naive CD8 cells excluded terminally differentiated effector memory CD45RA+ cells. Input material: naive CD8+ T cells sorted from blood. The origin of the receptors is a man between 18 and 29 years old in good health.

The chain links TRBV7-9 to TRBJ1-6; D gene ambiguous. This CDR3 is 14 amino acids long. V was trimmed by 5 bases and J by 0 bases, leaving 5 bases between them. CDR1 is SEHNR, CDR2 FQNEAQ, per germline (reference sequence). CDR3: CASSAISYNSPLHF. Here the CDR3 DNA reads TGTGCCAGCAGCGCCATCTCCTATAATTCACCCCTCCACTTT.

As for this clone: The sample contains more than one DNA sequence encoding this CDR3. The CDR3 loop reads CASSLSLNTEAFF. The CDR3 region has the DNA TGCGCCAGCAGCCTGAGCCTGAACACTGAAGCTTTCTTT. V is TRBV4-1 and J is TRBJ1-1; D not resolved. Germline V gives CDR1 MGHRA, CDR2 YSYEKL. This CDR3 has 13 amino acids. With 4 bases removed from V and 0 bases from J, the gap between germline ends came to 6 bases.

J is TRBJ2-2 and V is TRBV5-1; tentative D call: TRBD1 (5 bases). The CDR3 is made up of 15 amino acids. Trimming left V 2 bases short and J 4 bases short, with 12 bases between. The germline gives CDR1 SGHRS, CDR2 YFSETQ. The CDR3 sequence is CASSFIPDSTGELFF. The CDR3 DNA is TGCGCCAGCAGCTTTATTCCCGACAGCACCGGGGAGCTGTTTTTT.

The rearrangement links TRBV29-1 to TRBJ1-1; D not resolved. Germline V gene sequence: CDR1 SQVTM, CDR2 ANQGSEA. Trimming pared 5 bases from V and 2 bases from J, leaving 3 bases between. The CDR3 is made up of 10 amino acids. DNA for the CDR3: TGCAGCGTTACCAACACTGAAGCTTTCTTT. Its translation is CSVTNTEAFF.

CDR3 DNA sequence: TGTGCCAGCCTTTTCGAGTTTGACAATGAGCAGTTCTTC. Residues: CASLFEFDNEQFF. V is TRBV7-9 and J is TRBJ2-1; D uncertain. V lost 8 bases and J 5 bases, leaving 13 bases between the germline ends. CDR1 is SEHNR and CDR2 is FQNEAQ in the germline V gene (reference sequence). CDR3 length: 13 amino acids.

The chain uses TRBV7-9 and TRBJ1-1; weak D call: TRBD1 (6 bases). Germline loops: CDR1 SEHNR, CDR2 FQNEAQ (reference sequence). The CDR3 length is 15 residues. Trimming took 8 bases from V and 3 from J, leaving 19 bases between them. The CDR3 reads CASDGGDLQDTEAFF. The CDR3 nucleotides read TGTGCCAGCGACGGGGGCGATCTCCAGGACACTGAAGCTTTCTTT.

This clone was observed once. This chain connects TRBV27 to TRBJ2-7, with D maybe TRBD1 (5 bases). CDR3 length: 17 residues. Trimming cost V 6 bases and J 1 base, with 22 bases left between them. CDR1 and CDR2 from the germline V gene are MNHEY and SMNVEV (reference sequence). The CDR3 sequence is CASSPRGFGLSSYEQYF. The CDR3 DNA is TGTGCCAGCAGCCCTAGGGGTTTTGGTCTCAGTTCCTACGAGCAGTACTTC.

This chain uses TRBV13 with TRBJ1-2, with D uncertain. Germline V CDR1 and CDR2: PRHDT, FYEKMQ (reference sequence). V lost 0 bases and J lost 4, with 9 bases in between. The CDR3 sequence is 14 residues long. CDR3 region: CASSLGSGVYGYTF. The CDR3 DNA sequence: TGTGCCAGCAGCTTAGGCAGCGGGGTCTATGGCTACACCTTC.

About this clone: The sample contains more than one DNA sequence encoding this CDR3. The V call is TRBV10-1, the J call TRBJ2-7; either TRBD1 or TRBD2 may supply D (5 bases each). Trimming shortened V by 5 bases and J by 0 bases, and 8 bases separated the two germline ends. The CDR3 runs to 13 residues. The germline V gene has CDR1 WNHNN and CDR2 SYGVQD (reference sequence). The CDR3 DNA is TGCGCCAGCAGTCCGGGGCCCTCCTACGAGCAGTACTTC. Translation: CASSPGPSYEQYF.

The rearrangement joins TRBV6-5 to TRBJ2-7, with 7 positions matching TRBD1. In germline, CDR1 is MNHEY, CDR2 SVGAGI. J gave up 0 bases and V 2 bases, and 4 bases lay outside the gene matches. The length of the CDR3 is 15 residues. CDR3 DNA sequence: TGTGCCAGCAGTTACCAGGGGGTCTCCTCCTACGAGCAGTACTTC. Its translation: CASSYQGVSSYEQYF.

The chain uses TRBV9 and TRBJ2-3; 15 nucleotides agree with TRBD2. The CDR3 is made up of 18 amino acids. The germline V gene has CDR1 SGDLS and CDR2 YYNGEE. J was trimmed by 3 bases and V by 0 bases; bases with no gene match: 5. The chain's CDR3 is CASSVDGLAGGRTDTQYF. The CDR3 coding sequence is TGTGCCAGCAGCGTAGATGGACTAGCGGGAGGGAGGACAGATACGCAGTATTTT.

The chain combines TRBV9 with TRBJ2-7, with D uncertain. V lost 3 bases, J lost 1 base, and 8 bases lay in between. Germline loops: CDR1 SGDLS, CDR2 YYNGEE. The CDR3 sequence is 13 residues long. The CDR3 nucleotides read TGTGCCAGCAGCGCCTGGGGATCCTACGAGCAGTACTTC. Residues: CASSAWGSYEQYF.

This clone has just a few counts. This CDR3 is also generated by other DNA sequences in the sample. V gene TRBV19 combines with J gene TRBJ2-7, with D hard to call. Per the germline V gene, CDR1 is LNHDA and CDR2 is SQIVND (reference sequence). Trimming took 3 bases from V and 0 from J, leaving 9 bases between them. CDR3 length: 14 amino acids. The CDR3 DNA sequence: TGTGCCAGTAGTATTCTCGGCAACTCCTACGAGCAGTACTTC. As protein: CASSILGNSYEQYF.

As concerns this clone: Other DNA sequences in this specimen translate into the identical CDR3. V and J are TRBV5-4 and TRBJ2-7, with D hard to call. Trimming shortened V by 0 bases and J by 4 bases, and 2 bases separated the two germline ends. The CDR3 runs to 11 residues. Germline assignment: CDR1 SGHNT and CDR2 YYREEE (reference sequence). The CDR3 loop reads CASSLGYEQYF. The CDR3 DNA reads as TGTGCCAGCAGCTTGGGTTACGAGCAGTACTTC.

The V call is TRBV19, the J call TRBJ2-7; D not resolved. From germline, CDR1 is LNHDA and CDR2 SQIVND (reference sequence). The V end lost 8 bases, the J end lost 3 bases, and 17 bases lay between the germline ends. There are 14 residues in the CDR3. CDR3 residues: CASSWRGNLYEQYF. The CDR3 nucleotides are TGTGCCAGTTCCTGGCGTGGTAACCTCTACGAGCAGTACTTC.

The chain uses TRBV25-1 and TRBJ2-7; TRBD1 agrees at 9 bases. The CDR3 has 13 amino acids. CDR1 is MGHDK and CDR2 is SYGVNS in the germline V gene. The ends lost 5 bases at V and 3 bases at J; junction bases unmatched: 2. The CDR3 spells CASSTGGSYEQYF. The CDR3, as DNA: TGTGCCAGCAGTACAGGGGGCAGCTACGAGCAGTACTTC.

The chain links TRBV15 to TRBJ2-5; 8 nucleotides agree with TRBD1. Germline V gene lookup returns CDR1 LNHNV and CDR2 YYDKDF (reference sequence). V gave up 2 bases and J gave up 4 bases; unmatched junction bases: 3. The CDR3 length is 14 residues. The DNA of the CDR3 is TGTGCCACCAGCAGAATAACAGGGGGAGAGACCCAGTACTTC. Translated: CATSRITGGETQYF.

The gene calls are TRBV7-9 and TRBJ1-5; 7 nucleotides align to TRBD1. Germline CDR1 reads SEHNR; CDR2 reads FQNEAQ (reference sequence). V shed 1 base, J shed 7 bases, and the junction held 13 bases outside the gene matches. The CDR3 is made up of 17 amino acids. CDR3 residues: CASSLVDGTVIGQPQHF. As DNA, the CDR3 is TGTGCCAGCAGCTTAGTGGATGGGACAGTCATCGGGCAGCCCCAGCATTTT.

The chain carries TRBV5-1 and TRBJ2-7; D not resolved. Germline CDR1 and CDR2: SGHRS and YFSETQ. The CDR3 is 16 amino acids. V dropped 3 bases and J dropped 0 bases, with 16 bases sitting between them. The CDR3 DNA follows: TGCGCCAGCAGCTCTGACACCCCCTCGGCCTCCTACGAGCAGTACTTC. This gives the protein CASSSDTPSASYEQYF.

The chain recombines TRBV5-4 with TRBJ2-7; TRBD1 matches 8 bases. The CDR3 loop spans 14 amino acids. The V gene's germline CDR1 is SGHNT and CDR2 YYREEE (reference sequence). J gave up 3 bases and V 4 bases, and 6 bases lay outside the gene matches. The CDR3 DNA reads as TGTGCCAGCAGCGTCGGGACAGGTAGCTACGAGCAGTACTTC. Translated: CASSVGTGSYEQYF.

The rearrangement joins TRBV27 to TRBJ2-3; D ambiguous. V was shortened by 8 bases and J by 2 bases, with 8 bases between the two germline ends. The CDR3 sequence is 12 residues long. Germline V gene lookup returns CDR1 MNHEY and CDR2 SMNVEV (reference sequence). The CDR3 region has the DNA TGTGCCAGCCGGCAAGTCACAGATACGCAGTATTTT. Its protein is CASRQVTDTQYF.

This chain uses TRBV28 with TRBJ2-7, with D possibly TRBD1 on 6 matching bases. The CDR3 runs 14 residues. The germline V and J ends were trimmed by 7 bases and 1 base, with 14 bases remaining between them. Germline loops: CDR1 MDHEN, CDR2 SYDVKM. The CDR3 region has the DNA TGTGCCAGCACCGAACAGGGCGGGTCCTACGAGCAGTACTTC. Amino acid sequence: CASTEQGGSYEQYF.

As regards this clone: Other DNA sequences of this sample code for an identical CDR3. The chain joins TRBV27 to TRBJ2-2, with no clear D. This CDR3 contains 12 residues. V was shortened by 5 bases and J by 2 bases, with 3 bases between the two germline ends. Germline V CDR1 and CDR2: MNHEY, SMNVEV (reference sequence). The CDR3 protein is CASSLNTGELFF. DNA of the CDR3: TGTGCCAGCAGTCTCAACACCGGGGAGCTGTTTTTT.

The chain is built from TRBV4-1 and TRBJ1-5; 8 bases align to TRBD1. Trimming at V came to 4 bases and at J to 3 bases, leaving 2 bases not matched to a gene. Germline values: CDR1 MGHRA, CDR2 YSYEKL. This CDR3 spans 14 amino acids. CDR3 DNA sequence: TGCGCCAGCAGCCCGGACAGGGACAATCAGCCCCAGCATTTT. It translates to CASSPDRDNQPQHF.

The J gene is TRBJ2-5, the V gene TRBV27; D might be TRBD2 (5 bases). Germline V CDR1 and CDR2: MNHEY, SMNVEV (reference sequence). The ends were cut back, 6 bases at V and 0 bases at J, with 11 bases in the middle. The CDR3 has 14 residues. CDR3 DNA: TGTGCCAGCAGCCCCACGGACTACCAAGAGACCCAGTACTTC. It yields the protein CASSPTDYQETQYF.

CDR3 bases: TGTGCCATCAGCGACCTTGGAATGGGGGAGCAGTACTTC. It translates to CAISDLGMGEQYF. This sequence joins TRBV10-3 and TRBJ2-7, with D unresolved. The germline V gene has CDR1 ENHRY and CDR2 SYGVKD. V lost 6 bases and J lost 7, with 16 bases in between. The CDR3 loop spans 13 amino acids.

On this clone: This CDR3 is also generated by other DNA sequences in the sample. This chain connects TRBV13 to TRBJ1-5, with D unclear. The V gene lost 0 bases and the J gene lost 4 bases, with 7 bases spanning the gap. The CDR3 extends over 14 amino acids. Germline values: CDR1 PRHDT, CDR2 FYEKMQ (reference sequence). The CDR3 loop reads CASSLGQQNQPQHF. The CDR3 coding sequence is TGTGCCAGCAGCTTAGGACAGCAAAATCAGCCCCAGCATTTT.

The V gene is TRBV2, the J gene TRBJ1-2; the D gene is possibly TRBD1 (6 bases). This CDR3 is built from 16 residues. Trimming took 8 bases from V and 8 from J, leaving 27 bases between them. Germline V gives CDR1 SNHLY, CDR2 FYNNEI. The CDR3 DNA reads TGTGCCAGCCCGGACAGCAAGAGTGCCCTGAACGAGGGCTACACCTTC. Residues: CASPDSKSALNEGYTF.

This clone came up once. The chain carries TRBV7-9 and TRBJ2-1; 10 bases line up with TRBD1. The germline V gene has CDR1 SEHNR and CDR2 FQNEAQ (reference sequence). The CDR3 consists of 16 residues. Unmatched junction bases numbered 12, after V lost 5 bases and J lost 8 bases. In nucleotides, the CDR3 is TGTGCCAGCAGCGCCTCCGGGACAGGGGCGCACTATGAGCAGTTCTTC. It codes for CASSASGTGAHYEQFF.

The chain recombines TRBV27 with TRBJ1-4, with TRBD1 matching over 8 bases. This CDR3 has 17 amino acids. Germline trimming cut 4 bases from V and 7 bases from J; bases unmatched to any gene: 14. Looked up from germline, CDR1 is MNHEY and CDR2 is SMNVEV (reference sequence). The CDR3 loop is CASSSRTGSGSSEKLFF. CDR3 sequence (DNA): TGTGCCAGCAGTTCGCGGACAGGGAGTGGGAGCAGTGAAAAACTGTTTTTT.

About this clone: Distinct nucleotide sequences in the sample also encode this CDR3. The chain recombines TRBV27 with TRBJ1-3; D may be TRBD1 (5 bases). Germline V CDR1 and CDR2: MNHEY, SMNVEV (reference sequence). The V end was cut by 2 bases, the J end by 2 bases, with 7 bases between. The CDR3 has 14 amino acids. The CDR3 nucleotides read TGTGCCAGCAGTTTAGCGGGGGCTGGAAACACCATATATTTT. This sequence encodes CASSLAGAGNTIYF.

This clone appeared a single time. This chain uses TRBV6-4 with TRBJ2-5; D may be TRBD2 (5 bases). Looked up from germline, CDR1 is MRHNA and CDR2 is SNTAGT. Deletions cut 5 bases from V and 0 bases from J, with 13 bases between. CDR3 length: 15 residues. Written as DNA, the CDR3 is TGTGCCAGCAGTCCGACCCCCGGGGACCAAGAGACCCAGTACTTC. It is translated as CASSPTPGDQETQYF.